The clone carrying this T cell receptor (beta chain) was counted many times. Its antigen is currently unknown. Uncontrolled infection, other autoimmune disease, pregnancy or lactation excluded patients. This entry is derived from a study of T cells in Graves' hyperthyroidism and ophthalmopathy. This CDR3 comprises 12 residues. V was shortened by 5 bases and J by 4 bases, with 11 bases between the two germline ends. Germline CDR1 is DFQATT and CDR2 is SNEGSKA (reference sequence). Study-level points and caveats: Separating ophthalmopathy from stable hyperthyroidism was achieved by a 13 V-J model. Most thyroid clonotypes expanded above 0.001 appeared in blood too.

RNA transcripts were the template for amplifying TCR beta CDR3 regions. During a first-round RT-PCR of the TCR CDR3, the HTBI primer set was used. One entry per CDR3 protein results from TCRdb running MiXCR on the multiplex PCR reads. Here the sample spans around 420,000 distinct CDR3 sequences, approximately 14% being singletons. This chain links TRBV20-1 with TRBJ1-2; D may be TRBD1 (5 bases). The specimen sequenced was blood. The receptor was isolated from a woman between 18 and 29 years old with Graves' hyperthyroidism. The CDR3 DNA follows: TGCAGTGCTCCAATGGGGGGCTATGGCTACACCTTC. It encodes CSAPMGGYGYTF.